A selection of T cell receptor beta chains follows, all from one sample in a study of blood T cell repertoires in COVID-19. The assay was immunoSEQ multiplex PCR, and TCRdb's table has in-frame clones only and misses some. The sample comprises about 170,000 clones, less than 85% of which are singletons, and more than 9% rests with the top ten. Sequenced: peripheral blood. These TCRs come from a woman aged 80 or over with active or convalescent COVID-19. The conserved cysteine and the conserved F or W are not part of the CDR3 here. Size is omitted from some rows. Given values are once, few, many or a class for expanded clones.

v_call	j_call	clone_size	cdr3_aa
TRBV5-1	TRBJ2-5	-	ASSLEGQGETQY
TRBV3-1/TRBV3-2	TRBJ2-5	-	ASSTTSGSLEETQY
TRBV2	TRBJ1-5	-	ASSGLAGGDQPQH
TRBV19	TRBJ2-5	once	ASSIGGVQETQY
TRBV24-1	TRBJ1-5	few	ATSDRTNQPQH
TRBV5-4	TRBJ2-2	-	ASSHPGQGGLNPGELF
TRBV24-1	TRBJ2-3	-	ATSPGIDTQY
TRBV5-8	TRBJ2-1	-	ASSPLAGGNNEQF
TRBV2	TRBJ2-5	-	ATLPWDRGQPQY
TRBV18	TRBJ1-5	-	ASSPPVPRGNQPQH
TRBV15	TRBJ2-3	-	ATSREGVSGSLDTQY
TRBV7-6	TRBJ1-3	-	ASSQGGGGNTIY
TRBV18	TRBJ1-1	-	ASSPEGTERAF
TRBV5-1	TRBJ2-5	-	ASSLQQMSETQY
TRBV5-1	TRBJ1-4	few	ASSLVYGTEKLF
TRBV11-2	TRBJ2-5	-	ASSPWRASGSGETQY
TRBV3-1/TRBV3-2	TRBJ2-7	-	ASSRHTGSYEQY
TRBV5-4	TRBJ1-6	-	ASSLDRERSPLH
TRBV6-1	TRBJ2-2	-	ASSVQTSGTANTGELF
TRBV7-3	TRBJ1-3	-	ASSLDRGLRSGNTIY
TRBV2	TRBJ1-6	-	ASRGGSSYNSPLH